The 5 T cell receptor beta chains presented below share a single source sample, sequenced in a study of T cell responses to AZD1222 COVID-19 vaccine. The assay was immunoSEQ multiplex PCR, and TCRdb's table has in-frame clones only and misses some. Of about 190,000 clones listed, more than 80% are singletons. The source was peripheral blood, collected on day 0 of AZD1222 vaccination. These receptors were taken from an adult in good health.

The rearrangement joins TRBV27 to TRBJ1-5; D call uncertain. CDR1 is MNHEY and CDR2 is SMNVEV in the germline V gene (reference sequence). The V gene lost 0 bases and the J gene lost 2 bases, with 2 bases spanning the gap. The CDR3 is 13 residues long. Here the CDR3 reads CASSLSGNQPQHF. The CDR3 DNA reads TGTGCCAGCAGTTTATCGGGCAATCAGCCCCAGCATTTT.

The chain recombines TRBV27 with TRBJ1-5, with TRBD1 identical over 8 bases. This CDR3 is 16 amino acids long. V dropped 5 bases and J dropped 2; count of bases not matched to a gene: 8. Germline CDR1 is MNHEY and CDR2 is SMNVEV (reference sequence). The CDR3: CASSPSTGDRNQPQHF. In nucleotides, the CDR3 is TGTGCCAGCAGTCCCTCGACAGGGGATCGCAATCAGCCCCAGCATTTT.

A single count supports this clone. This chain links TRBV29-1 with TRBJ2-4; TRBD1 agrees at 7 bases. V trimming: 6 bases; J trimming: 6 bases; junction bases outside the gene matches: 11. This CDR3 spans 14 amino acids. In germline, CDR1 is SQVTM, CDR2 ANQGSEA. Written as DNA, the CDR3 is TGCAGCGTGGGGGACAGCCGATTTCTAAACATTCAGTACTTC. Its translation is CSVGDSRFLNIQYF.

J is TRBJ2-3 and V is TRBV27; D perhaps matches TRBD2 (7 bases). Between the trimmed V and J ends, which lost 2 bases and 2 bases, there was a span of 17 bases. CDR1 is MNHEY and CDR2 is SMNVEV in the germline V gene (reference sequence). This CDR3 has 17 residues. The CDR3 loop reads CASSLMGGGSFTDTQYF. The CDR3 nucleotides are TGTGCCAGCAGTTTAATGGGGGGGGGCAGTTTCACAGATACGCAGTATTTT.

The chain is built from TRBV12-5 and TRBJ1-5; D gene uncertain. The CDR3 length is 18 residues. Germline V CDR1 and CDR2: LGHNT, FRNRAP. Trimming took 0 bases from V and 4 from J, leaving 19 bases between them. CDR3 in DNA: TGTGCTAGTGGTTTGGTAACCGGGATGGGGAGCGGAAATCAGCCCCAGCATTTT. Translation: CASGLVTGMGSGNQPQHF.